One sample yielded the 26 T cell receptor beta chains listed below, sequenced in a study of shared clonotypes between healthy human individuals. Measured with immunoSEQ multiplex PCR; TCRdb has only the in-frame clones, and not every one. The data show around 600,000 clones, 85% to 95% seen once. Positive CCR7 selection of CD45RO-negative cells yielded the naive CD8 cells, and terminally differentiated effector memory CD45RA+ cells were excluded. The source material was naive CD8+ T cells sorted from blood. These receptors were obtained from a woman in her twenties or thirties in good health.

This clone occurred a few times. J is TRBJ2-7 and V is TRBV5-6; the D gene is possibly TRBD2 (6 bases). The CDR3 totals 14 residues. Looked up from germline, CDR1 is SGHDT and CDR2 is YYEEEE. Trimming left V 2 bases short and J 3 bases short, with 12 bases between. DNA of the CDR3: TGTGCCAGCAGCTTTTTCCTAGCGTACTACGAGCAGTACTTC. Its protein is CASSFFLAYYEQYF.

This clone has only one observation. A much larger clonotype is one base distant, so this may be a read error. The same CDR3 is also encoded by other DNA sequences in this sample. The chain recombines TRBV11-2 with TRBJ2-7; D remains unclear. The length of the CDR3 is 11 residues. Germline assignment: CDR1 SGHAT and CDR2 FQNNGV. Between the trimmed V and J ends, which lost 1 base and 6 bases, there was a span of 4 bases. DNA of the CDR3: TGTGCCAGCAGCTTAGGGTCCGAGCAGTACTTC. Translation: CASSLGSEQYF.

This rearrangement joins TRBV11-2 to TRBJ1-3, with 7 nucleotides matching TRBD1. The V and J ends lost 5 bases and 2 bases, in that order; junction bases with no gene match: 6. Germline CDR1 is SGHAT and CDR2 is FQNNGV. This CDR3 region has 15 residues. The CDR3 protein is CASSLPTGTGNTIYF. CDR3 DNA sequence: TGTGCCAGCAGCCTGCCGACAGGGACTGGAAACACCATATATTTT. The whole variable domain, remainder taken from reference TRBV11-2 and TRBJ1-3, is EAGVAQSPRYKIIEKRQSVAFWCNPISGHATLYWYQQILGQGPKLLIQFQNNGVVDDSQLPKDRFSAERLKGVDSTLKIQPAKLEDSAVYLCASSLPTGTGNTIYFGEGSWLTVV.

The CDR3: CASSLGGGSTDTQYF. The DNA for the CDR3 is TGTGCCAGCAGTTTAGGCGGCGGGAGCACAGATACGCAGTATTTT. The chain combines TRBV28 with TRBJ2-3, with D perhaps TRBD2 (5 bases). From germline, CDR1 is MDHEN and CDR2 SYDVKM. Trimming removed 2 bases from V and 0 bases from J, with 9 bases in between. The length of the CDR3 is 15 residues. Variable domain in full (rest from reference TRBV28 and TRBJ2-3): DVKVTQSSRYLVKRTGEKVFLECVQDMDHENMFWYRQDPGLGLRLIYFSYDVKMKEKGDIPEGYSVSREKKERFSLILESASTNQTSMYLCASSLGGGSTDTQYFGPGTRLTVL.

In this sample, this clone turned up once. The CDR3 here is CATSLGLGNQPQHF. CDR3 nucleotides: TGTGCCACGTCCCTCGGGCTAGGCAATCAGCCCCAGCATTTT. This chain links TRBV19 with TRBJ1-5; D remains ambiguous. Germline V lookup: CDR1 LNHDA, CDR2 SQIVND (reference sequence). The germline V and J ends were trimmed by 10 bases and 2 bases, with 15 bases remaining between them. This CDR3 region has 14 residues.

The rearrangement joins TRBV5-1 to TRBJ2-1; possibly TRBD2 for D (5 bases). V shed 4 bases and J shed 0 bases, with 14 bases lying between them. Germline V gene sequence: CDR1 SGHRS, CDR2 YFSETQ. The CDR3 covers 16 residues. The CDR3 DNA is TGCGCCAGCAGCATATGGGAGTACAGCTCCTACAATGAGCAGTTCTTC. Amino acid sequence: CASSIWEYSSYNEQFF.

V is TRBV28 and J is TRBJ1-5; 8 bases match TRBD1. This CDR3 comprises 16 residues. Looked up from germline, CDR1 is MDHEN and CDR2 is SYDVKM. V lost 7 bases and J lost 1; bases outside the gene matches: 9. The CDR3 DNA follows: TGTGCCAGCACTTACCCAGGGGGCTCAAGCAATCAGCCCCAGCATTTT. This translates into CASTYPGGSSNQPQHF.

The chain joins TRBV5-1 to TRBJ1-4; 7 nucleotides agree with TRBD1. CDR3 length: 15 residues. CDR1 SGHRS and CDR2 YFSETQ come from the germline V gene. The trim removed 4 bases at V and 7 bases at J, leaving 10 bases unmatched. The CDR3 DNA follows: TGCGCCAGCAGCGCTTATCGGGACAGACGTGAAAAACTGTTTTTT. It translates to CASSAYRDRREKLFF.

V gene TRBV28 combines with J gene TRBJ2-2, with 11 bases aligning to TRBD1. The CDR3 extends over 16 amino acids. With 6 bases clipped from V and 8 bases from J, the junction kept 11 bases outside the gene matches. The germline V gene has CDR1 MDHEN and CDR2 SYDVKM. CDR3 in DNA: TGTGCCAGCAGCCCCGGGACAGGGGGTTGGAGGGGGGAGCTGTTTTTT. As protein: CASSPGTGGWRGELFF.

The J gene is TRBJ1-2, the V gene TRBV6-5; D is uncertain. Germline CDR1 MNHEY, CDR2 SVGAGI. V was clipped by 5 bases and J by 4 bases, with 8 bases between them. The CDR3 is made up of 12 amino acids. CDR3 protein: CASSQHPYGYTF. The CDR3 nucleotides are TGTGCCAGCAGTCAGCACCCCTATGGCTACACCTTC.

This clone was detected once. The chain is built from TRBV27 and TRBJ2-7; TRBD2 aligns across 11 bases. The junction had 3 bases not matched to a gene; V was cut back by 5 bases and J by 6 bases. This CDR3 is 13 amino acids long. CDR1 and CDR2 (germline): MNHEY, SMNVEV (reference sequence). CDR3 nucleotide sequence: TGTGCCAGCAGTGTAGCGGGAGGGCGCGAGCAGTACTTC. The encoded protein is CASSVAGGREQYF.

The chain carries TRBV27 and TRBJ2-5; D perhaps matches TRBD2 (6 bases). V lost 5 bases and J lost 5, with 18 bases in between. The CDR3 sequence is 15 residues long. CDR1 is MNHEY, CDR2 SMNVEV, per germline (reference sequence). The CDR3 spells CASSPSTGTGETQYF. DNA of the CDR3: TGTGCCAGCAGTCCATCAACTGGGACTGGGGAGACCCAGTACTTC.

The chain has TRBV6-5 and TRBJ2-7; TRBD1 might be the D (5 bases). Between the trimmed V and J ends, which lost 8 bases and 3 bases, there was a span of 11 bases. Germline values: CDR1 MNHEY, CDR2 SVGAGI. CDR3 length: 12 residues. CDR3 region: CASGDRGYEQYF. The CDR3 bases are TGTGCCAGCGGGGATAGGGGCTACGAGCAGTACTTC.

The chain couples TRBV4-2 to TRBJ2-1, with 8 bases fitting TRBD1. Trimming cost V 0 bases and J 6 bases; bases outside gene matches: 7. The CDR3 runs to 16 residues. Germline V CDR1 and CDR2: LGHNA, YNFKEQ. The CDR3 DNA reads as TGTGCCAGCAGCCAAGATCCCGGGACAGGTTCCAATGAGCAGTTCTTC. Translation: CASSQDPGTGSNEQFF.

The chain combines TRBV27 with TRBJ2-7, with D perhaps matching TRBD2 (6 bases). The CDR3 extends over 14 amino acids. V was clipped by 2 bases and J by 4 bases, with 12 bases between them. Germline V gene data show CDR1 as MNHEY and CDR2 as SMNVEV (reference sequence). The DNA for the CDR3 is TGTGCCAGCAGTTTAACTAGCCTTGTTTACGAGCAGTACTTC. Translated, it gives CASSLTSLVYEQYF.

The CDR3 loop reads CASTMWNEQFF. The CDR3 nucleotides are TGTGCCAGCACCATGTGGAATGAGCAGTTCTTC. The chain recombines TRBV28 with TRBJ2-1; D not certain. The CDR3 totals 11 residues. Germline V gives CDR1 MDHEN, CDR2 SYDVKM. V lost 7 bases, J lost 7 bases, and 8 bases lay in between. Based on the CDR3 plus reference TRBV28 and TRBJ2-1, the full variable domain is DVKVTQSSRYLVKRTGEKVFLECVQDMDHENMFWYRQDPGLGLRLIYFSYDVKMKEKGDIPEGYSVSREKKERFSLILESASTNQTSMYLCASTMWNEQFFGPGTRLTVL.

The gene calls are TRBV7-6 and TRBJ2-7; tentative D call: TRBD1 (6 bases). The CDR3 sequence is 16 residues long. The ends were cut back, 5 bases at V and 1 base at J, with 18 bases in the middle. Germline-derived CDR1 and CDR2 are SGHVS and FNYEAQ. CDR3 nucleotides: TGTGCCAGCAGCCCAACTACCAAGACAGGATCCTACGAGCAGTACTTC. Its translation is CASSPTTKTGSYEQYF.

The chain carries TRBV11-2 and TRBJ2-7, with unresolved D. V gave up 5 bases and J gave up 7 bases, with 12 bases separating them. CDR3 length equals 12 residues. The germline V gene encodes CDR1 SGHAT and CDR2 FQNNGV. The CDR3 loop is CASSPPPFEQYF. In DNA, the CDR3 is TGTGCCAGCAGCCCTCCCCCATTTGAGCAGTACTTC.

The CDR3 loop is CASSAPTAMNTEAFF. The CDR3 nucleotides read TGTGCCAGCAGCGCTCCGACGGCCATGAACACTGAAGCTTTCTTT. The chain employs TRBV9 and TRBJ1-1; D remains unclear. In germline, CDR1 is SGDLS, CDR2 YYNGEE. The CDR3 has 15 amino acids. V dropped 3 bases and J dropped 0 bases, with 12 bases sitting between them.

This sequence joins TRBV7-8 and TRBJ2-1, with 10 positions matching TRBD2. Germline V lookup: CDR1 SGHVS, CDR2 FQNEAQ. The CDR3 has 16 residues. The V gene end was trimmed by 6 bases and the J gene end by 0 bases; junction bases not matched to a gene: 5. The CDR3 protein is CASSWTSGSSYNEQFF. The CDR3 coding sequence is TGTGCCAGCAGTTGGACTAGCGGAAGCTCCTACAATGAGCAGTTCTTC.

The chain recombines TRBV7-9 with TRBJ2-7; 7 nucleotides agree with TRBD1. The CDR3 sequence is 12 residues long. V trimming: 10 bases; J trimming: 6 bases; junction bases outside the gene matches: 9. Germline V gene sequence: CDR1 SEHNR, CDR2 FQNEAQ (reference sequence). CDR3 in DNA: TGTGCCATCTCAGGGGGAGCCCGCGAGCAGTACTTC. This sequence encodes CAISGGAREQYF.

The rearrangement links TRBV9 to TRBJ2-7, with 10 bases fitting TRBD2. Trimming took 4 bases from V and 4 from J; bases not matched to a gene: 8. CDR3 length: 15 amino acids. Germline V gene sequence: CDR1 SGDLS, CDR2 YYNGEE. The CDR3 loop reads CASSQGLAGVYEQYF. The CDR3 DNA sequence: TGTGCCAGCAGCCAAGGCCTAGCGGGAGTGTACGAGCAGTACTTC.

The chain employs TRBV13 and TRBJ2-7; 7 bases agree with TRBD1. J lost 0 bases, V lost 4 bases, and 9 bases had no gene match. CDR3 length: 16 amino acids. Looked up from germline, CDR1 is PRHDT and CDR2 is FYEKMQ (reference sequence). The CDR3 reads CASSSRTGRSSYEQYF. The CDR3 DNA reads TGTGCCAGCAGCTCGCGGACAGGCCGAAGCTCCTACGAGCAGTACTTC.

The chain has TRBV5-6 and TRBJ2-1; D is undetermined. From germline, CDR1 is SGHDT and CDR2 YYEEEE. The CDR3 is 19 amino acids. Trimming shortened V by 0 bases and J by 9 bases, and 28 bases separated the two germline ends. In nucleotides, the CDR3 is TGTGCCAGCAGCTTGGATATGAGGTCGGAATCTTACCTTCGCGGTGAGCAGTTCTTC. It is translated as CASSLDMRSESYLRGEQFF.

Here the CDR3 reads CASSLVGAMVGTSGYEQYF. CDR3 in DNA: TGTGCCAGCAGCTTGGTGGGGGCGATGGTAGGGACTAGCGGCTACGAGCAGTACTTC. The J gene is TRBJ2-7, the V gene TRBV7-2; 11 bases map to TRBD2. The CDR3 covers 19 residues. Germline assignment: CDR1 SGHTA and CDR2 FQGNSA. Losses at the gene ends were 3 bases for V and 3 bases for J; bases not matched to a gene: 16. Complete variable domain (other parts from reference TRBV7-2 and TRBJ2-7): GAGVSQSPSNKVTEKGKDVELRCDPISGHTALYWYRQSLGQGLEFLIYFQGNSAPDKSGLPSDRFSAERTGGSVSTLTIQRTQQEDSAVYLCASSLVGAMVGTSGYEQYFGPGTRLTVT.

The rearrangement links TRBV28 to TRBJ1-5, with a weak D call TRBD1 (5 bases). V was shortened by 1 base and J by 0 bases, with 19 bases between the two germline ends. The CDR3 totals 19 residues. Per the germline V gene, CDR1 is MDHEN and CDR2 is SYDVKM. The CDR3 DNA reads TGTGCCAGCAGTTTATCTCTGGACATCATCTATTATAGCAATCAGCCCCAGCATTTT. This sequence encodes CASSLSLDIIYYSNQPQHF.